The clone carrying this T cell receptor beta chain was counted only a few times. Its specificity is unknown. The data were obtained in a study of CD8 T cell repertoires and HIV-1 epitope variants. Study-wide context: Controls were a CMV, EBV and flu pool, Ebola AY9, and no peptide.

The CDR3 consists of 16 residues. V shed 5 bases and J 3 bases; nucleotides not matched to a gene: 5. Germline lookup yields CDR1 SGHVS and CDR2 FQNEAQ. Study conclusions and caveats: A handful of clonotypes recognized Nef KF9, one HW9, none TAALDMSHF.

Sequencing was performed with immunoSEQ multiplex PCR; in TCRdb, only in-frame clones are kept and a portion is missing. The table includes several thousand clones, about 66% detected once. This TCR derives from a male donor with HIV. The V call is TRBV7-8, the J call TRBJ2-7, with 15 bases identical to TRBD2. The specimen sequenced was cultured CD8+ T cells derived from PBMCs. The CDR3 loop is CASSGTSGRSGYEQYF. In DNA form, the CDR3 reads TGTGCCAGCAGCGGGACTAGCGGGAGGTCAGGCTACGAGCAGTACTTC.